Presented here are 25 T cell receptor beta chains from one specimen sequenced in a study of Graves' ophthalmopathy and Graves' hyperthyroidism. Researchers took RNA transcripts and amplified TCR beta CDR3 regions from them. Second-round multiplex PCR came after a first-round RT-PCR that employed HTBI primers. Using its own MiXCR run on the multiplex PCR reads, TCRdb lists one record per CDR3 protein. The sample comprises hundreds of thousands of distinct CDR3 sequences, 22% of which are singletons, and about 6.6% rests with the top ten. Sequencing was done on a sample of peripheral blood. These receptors were obtained from a woman aged 18-29 years with stable Graves' hyperthyroidism. Some clones in this sample may be carry-over from other donors' samples.

The chain's CDR3 is CAWFGSGEGETQYF. CDR3 nucleotides: TGTGCCTGGTTTGGCTCGGGGGAGGGGGAGACCCAGTACTTC. The chain joins TRBV30 to TRBJ2-5, with TRBD2 matching 7 bases. This CDR3 comprises 14 residues. The J segment lost 5 bases and the V segment lost 5 bases, leaving 11 bases of the junction unmatched. Germline lookup yields CDR1 GTSNPN and CDR2 SVGIG (reference sequence).

This clonotype was counted at least ten times. The chain uses TRBV6-2 or TRBV6-3 and TRBJ2-2; D gene uncertain. Germline CDR1 and CDR2: MNHEY and SVGEGT. The CDR3 has 14 amino acids. Trimming pared 7 bases from V and 0 bases from J, leaving 9 bases between. Written as DNA, the CDR3 is TGTGCCAGCACCAGGTCCTCGAACACCGGGGAGCTGTTTTTT. It encodes CASTRSSNTGELFF.

This clonotype was counted at least ten times. The CDR3 end shows no conserved phenylalanine or tryptophan, and so a read error is likely. The rearrangement uses TRBV6-1 and TRBJ1-1, with 9 bases lining up with TRBD1. The CDR3 sequence is 14 residues long. Germline V lookup: CDR1 MNHNS, CDR2 SASEGT. V shed 5 bases, J shed 4 bases, and the junction held 5 bases outside the gene matches. The CDR3 sequence is CASSKGQGGTEAFL. In DNA form, the CDR3 reads TGTGCCAGCAGTAAGGGACAGGGAGGCACTGAAGCTTTCCTT.

Concerning this clonotype: The CDR3 does not end in the conserved phenylalanine or tryptophan, so this is likely a read error. The chain has TRBV10-1 and TRBJ2-5; unclear D gene. Germline V gene lookup returns CDR1 WNHNN and CDR2 SYGVQD (reference sequence). This CDR3 is built from 13 residues. V was trimmed by 0 bases and J by 4 bases, leaving 6 bases between them. The CDR3 bases are TGCGCCAGCAGTGAGTCTTTGGGAGAGACCCAGTACTGC. Amino acids: CASSESLGETQYC.

A few counts support this clonotype. The chain recombines TRBV7-2 with TRBJ2-5, with D perhaps assigned TRBD1 or TRBD2 (5 bases each). CDR1 SGHTA and CDR2 FQGNSA come from the germline V gene. This CDR3 comprises 13 residues. Trimming stripped 5 bases from V and 2 bases from J, with 9 bases between. The DNA for the CDR3 is TGTGCCAGCAGCGGGACGCCTCAAGAGACCCAGTACTTC. This codes for CASSGTPQETQYF.

A word on this clonotype: Germline and junction disagree at one end, which may indicate a read error. The chain joins TRBV7-3 to TRBJ2-5, with 9 positions matching TRBD1. This CDR3 is built from 19 residues. The germline CDR1 and CDR2 sequences are SGHTA and FQGTGA. The CDR3 is CASSPKQKQGAPEGETKYF. For the CDR3, the DNA is TGTGCCAGCAGCCCCAAGCAAAAACAGGGGGCGCCAGAAGGGGAGACCAAGTACTTC.

V gene TRBV30 combines with J gene TRBJ2-6; D might be TRBD2 (6 bases). Germline assignment: CDR1 GTSNPN and CDR2 SVGIG (reference sequence). Trimming stripped 7 bases from V and 5 bases from J, with 12 bases between. CDR3 length: 13 amino acids. The CDR3 nucleotides are TGTGCCTCCGAGGGACTCTGGGCCAACGTCCTGACTTTC. This codes for CASEGLWANVLTF.

This clonotype was found many times. J is TRBJ2-7 and V is TRBV19; D unresolved. The V end was cut by 3 bases, the J end by 6 bases, with 18 bases between. The CDR3 is made up of 15 amino acids. Per the germline V gene, CDR1 is LNHDA and CDR2 is SQIVND (reference sequence). In DNA form, the CDR3 reads TGTGCCAGTAGTATCACAGTAACCGGCACCTTCGAGCAGTACTTC. The encoded protein is CASSITVTGTFEQYF. Based on the CDR3 plus reference TRBV19 and TRBJ2-7, the full variable domain is DGGITQSPKYLFRKEGQNVTLSCEQNLNHDAMYWYRQDPGQGLRLIYYSQIVNDFQKGDIAEGYSVSREKKESFPLTVTSAQKNPTAFYLCASSITVTGTFEQYFGPGTRLTVT.

The chain carries TRBV20-1 and TRBJ2-7; D call uncertain. Trimming shortened V by 5 bases and J by 7 bases, and 15 bases separated the two germline ends. This CDR3 spans 12 amino acids. Germline lookup yields CDR1 DFQATT and CDR2 SNEGSKA (reference sequence). CDR3 bases: TGCAGTGCTCGCCCAGCTGGCGTTGAGCAGTACTTC. This sequence encodes CSARPAGVEQYF.

The sample holds many counts of this clonotype. This rearrangement joins TRBV12-3 or TRBV12-4 to TRBJ1-5; D perhaps matches TRBD1 (6 bases). V lost 1 base to trimming and J lost 9 bases, with 22 bases between them. This CDR3 spans 17 amino acids. The CDR3, as DNA: TGTGCCAGCAGTTTAGTTCGTTTGGACAGTAGTGGCGGGCCCCAGCATTTT. It is translated as CASSLVRLDSSGGPQHF.

The V gene is TRBV20-1, the J gene TRBJ1-5, with 8 bases fitting TRBD1. V trimming: 5 bases; J trimming: 0 bases; junction bases outside the gene matches: 12. Looked up from germline, CDR1 is DFQATT and CDR2 is SNEGSKA (reference sequence). This CDR3 has 17 residues. The CDR3 loop is CSARPPDRADSNQPQHF. CDR3 sequence (DNA): TGCAGTGCTCGACCACCGGACAGGGCCGATAGCAATCAGCCCCAGCATTTT.

This clonotype has more than one count but fewer than ten. CDR3 coding DNA: TGTGCCAGCAGCTTAGAACAGGGTCTCGAAGCTTTCTTT. Protein product: CASSLEQGLEAFF. This rearrangement joins TRBV7-2 to TRBJ1-1, with D possibly matching TRBD1 (6 bases). This CDR3 spans 13 amino acids. Germline V CDR1 and CDR2: SGHTA, FQGNSA. Trimming stripped 1 base from V and 8 bases from J, with 11 bases between.

This clonotype was seen repeatedly, ten times or more. The chain recombines TRBV12-3 or TRBV12-4 with TRBJ1-2; 8 bases are a match to TRBD1. CDR3 length equals 13 residues. J gave up 5 bases and V 5 bases, and 4 bases lay outside the gene matches. CDR3 nucleotides: TGTGCCAGCAGTCGACAGGGGTTTTATGGCTACACCTTC. Amino acid sequence: CASSRQGFYGYTF.

This clonotype has only a few counts. The V gene is TRBV6-2 or TRBV6-3, the J gene TRBJ2-5; 9 bases are shared with TRBD2. V lost 2 bases to trimming and J lost 6 bases; unmatched junction nucleotides: 7. This CDR3 comprises 15 residues. Germline V gives CDR1 MNHEY, CDR2 SVGEGT. The CDR3 DNA is TGTGCCAGCAGTTACGGGGCTAGCGGGACGAAGACCCAGTACTTC. Translation: CASSYGASGTKTQYF.

The V call is TRBV4-1, the J call TRBJ2-7; tentatively, D is TRBD1 or TRBD2 (5 bases each). V lost 3 bases and J 4 bases, leaving 16 bases between the germline ends. This CDR3 spans 15 amino acids. Germline CDR1 and CDR2: MGHRA and YSYEKL. CDR3 nucleotide sequence: TGCGCCAGCAGCCAGATCCCCGGGGCTGGTTACGAGCAGTACTTC. Its translation is CASSQIPGAGYEQYF.

The rearrangement joins TRBV19 to TRBJ2-5, with no clear D. There are 13 residues in the CDR3. Trimming shortened V by 6 bases and J by 4 bases, and 12 bases separated the two germline ends. Germline CDR1 and CDR2: LNHDA and SQIVND (reference sequence). Here the CDR3 DNA reads TGTGCCAGTAGCGCGGCGTCAGGAGAGACCCAGTACTTC. It encodes CASSAASGETQYF. Based on the CDR3 plus reference TRBV19 and TRBJ2-5, the full variable domain is DGGITQSPKYLFRKEGQNVTLSCEQNLNHDAMYWYRQDPGQGLRLIYYSQIVNDFQKGDIAEGYSVSREKKESFPLTVTSAQKNPTAFYLCASSAASGETQYFGPGTRLLVL.

This clonotype has ten or more counts. The CDR3 DNA reads TGTGCCAGTAGGAGCGGTGGAGTCTCCTACCTGAACACTGAAGCTTTCTTT. Protein sequence: CASRSGGVSYLNTEAFF. The chain employs TRBV19 and TRBJ1-1; D is unclear. Germline CDR1 LNHDA, CDR2 SQIVND (reference sequence). This CDR3 has 17 residues. V was trimmed by 6 bases and J by 0 bases, leaving 20 bases between them.

The sample holds many counts of this clonotype. The chain uses TRBV20-1 and TRBJ2-7; D remains ambiguous. V was cut by 5 bases and J by 5 bases, with 10 bases left in between. The germline CDR1 and CDR2 sequences are DFQATT and SNEGSKA (reference sequence). The CDR3 is made up of 11 amino acids. The CDR3 reads CSASIPHEQYF. CDR3 coding DNA: TGCAGTGCTTCAATCCCCCACGAGCAGTACTTC.

There are many counts of this clonotype. The CDR3 here is CASRPLGTGGSYEQYF. CDR3 coding DNA: TGTGCCAGCAGGCCCCTAGGGACAGGGGGATCCTACGAGCAGTACTTC. V usage is TRBV2 and J usage is TRBJ2-7, with 11 bases fitting TRBD1. J lost 1 base, V lost 6 bases, and 8 bases had no gene match. Germline V CDR1 and CDR2: SNHLY, FYNNEI. The CDR3 has 16 amino acids. Variable domain in full (rest from reference TRBV2 and TRBJ2-7): EPEVTQTPSHQVTQMGQEVILRCVPISNHLYFYWYRQILGQKVEFLVSFYNNEISEKSEIFDDQFSVERPDGSNFTLKIRSTKLEDSAMYFCASRPLGTGGSYEQYFGPGTRLTVT.

There are many counts of this clonotype. The rearrangement links TRBV28 to TRBJ2-7, with D possibly TRBD1 on 6 matching bases. Germline CDR1 and CDR2: MDHEN and SYDVKM. This CDR3 spans 13 amino acids. DNA of the CDR3: TGTACCTCCAGACAGGCAAGCTCCTACGAGCAGTACTTC. The encoded protein is CTSRQASSYEQYF.

Worth noting for this clonotype: At one boundary the junction diverges from the germline segment, which might be a read error. The chain recombines TRBV18 with TRBJ2-4; D might be TRBD1 or TRBD2, each matching 5 bases. The germline CDR1 and CDR2 sequences are KGHSH and LQKENI. This CDR3 spans 12 amino acids. The CDR3 region has the DNA TGTGCCAGCCGAGGGGTCGAAAACATTAAGTACTTC. The encoded protein is CASRGVENIKYF.

This clonotype was found many times. The V and J genes are TRBV12-3 or TRBV12-4 and TRBJ1-2; a weak D match, TRBD1 (5 bases). The CDR3 has 13 residues. V lost 6 bases, J lost 5 bases, and 13 bases lay in between. CDR3 region: CASSLDGGYGYTF. The CDR3 DNA reads TGTGCCAGCAGCTTGGATGGGGGATATGGCTACACCTTC.

This clonotype was detected many times. The chain uses TRBV12-3 or TRBV12-4 and TRBJ2-3; no definite D call. This CDR3 contains 18 residues. Trimming took 1 base from V and 0 from J, leaving 17 bases between them. The CDR3 protein is CASSLEGNIWASTDTQYF. CDR3 in DNA: TGTGCCAGCAGTTTAGAAGGCAACATTTGGGCTAGCACAGATACGCAGTATTTT.

This clonotype was detected many times. CDR3 sequence (DNA): TGCAGTGCTAGACCCTTAACAGGGTATGCGGATCAGCCCCAGCATTTT. Translation: CSARPLTGYADQPQHF. The J gene is TRBJ1-5, the V gene TRBV20-1; D is perhaps TRBD1 (6 bases). Trimming removed 2 bases at V and 5 bases at J, with 19 bases between. The V gene's germline CDR1 is DFQATT and CDR2 SNEGSKA (reference sequence). The CDR3 has 16 residues.

The chain has TRBV2 and TRBJ2-5, with 12 bases lining up with TRBD2. Germline V gives CDR1 SNHLY, CDR2 FYNNEI. The CDR3 runs to 17 residues. Losses at the gene ends were 7 bases for V and 1 base for J; bases not matched to a gene: 10. The CDR3: CASTPGLAGTPQETQYF. The CDR3 region has the DNA TGTGCCAGCACCCCAGGACTAGCGGGGACCCCCCAAGAGACCCAGTACTTC.